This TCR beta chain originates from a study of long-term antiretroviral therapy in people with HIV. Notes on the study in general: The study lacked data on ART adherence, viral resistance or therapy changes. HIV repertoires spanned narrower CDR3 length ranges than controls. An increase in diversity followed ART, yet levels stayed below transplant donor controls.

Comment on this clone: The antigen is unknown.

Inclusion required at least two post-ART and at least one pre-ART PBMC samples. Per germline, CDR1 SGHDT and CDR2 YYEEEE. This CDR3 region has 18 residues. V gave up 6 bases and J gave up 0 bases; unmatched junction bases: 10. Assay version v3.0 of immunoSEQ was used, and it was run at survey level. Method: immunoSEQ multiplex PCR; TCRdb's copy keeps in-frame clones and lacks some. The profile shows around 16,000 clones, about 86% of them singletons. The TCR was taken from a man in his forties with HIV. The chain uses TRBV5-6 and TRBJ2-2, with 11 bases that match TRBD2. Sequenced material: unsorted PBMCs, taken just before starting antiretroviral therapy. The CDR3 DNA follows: TGTGCCAGCACCTCCTGGGGACTAGCGGACGCGAACACCGGGGAGCTGTTTTTT. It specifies CASTSWGLADANTGELFF.